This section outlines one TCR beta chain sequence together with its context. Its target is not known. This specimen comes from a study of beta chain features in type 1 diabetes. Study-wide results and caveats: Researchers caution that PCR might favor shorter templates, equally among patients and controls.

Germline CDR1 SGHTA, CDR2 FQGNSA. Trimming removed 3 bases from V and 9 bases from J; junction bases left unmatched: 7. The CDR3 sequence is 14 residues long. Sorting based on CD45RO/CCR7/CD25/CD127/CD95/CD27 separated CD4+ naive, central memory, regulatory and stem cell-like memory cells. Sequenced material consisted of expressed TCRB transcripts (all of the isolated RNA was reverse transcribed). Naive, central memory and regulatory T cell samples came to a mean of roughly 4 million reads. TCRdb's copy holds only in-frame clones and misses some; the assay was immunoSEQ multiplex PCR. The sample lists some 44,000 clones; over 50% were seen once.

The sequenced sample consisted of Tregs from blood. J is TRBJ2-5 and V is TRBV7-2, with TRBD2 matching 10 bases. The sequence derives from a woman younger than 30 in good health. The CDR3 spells CASSFPAGGPAQYF. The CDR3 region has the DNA TGTGCCAGCAGCTTCCCAGCGGGAGGGCCGGCCCAGTACTTC. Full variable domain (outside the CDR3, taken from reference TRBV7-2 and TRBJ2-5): GAGVSQSPSNKVTEKGKDVELRCDPISGHTALYWYRQSLGQGLEFLIYFQGNSAPDKSGLPSDRFSAERTGGSVSTLTIQRTQQEDSAVYLCASSFPAGGPAQYFGPGTRLLVL.